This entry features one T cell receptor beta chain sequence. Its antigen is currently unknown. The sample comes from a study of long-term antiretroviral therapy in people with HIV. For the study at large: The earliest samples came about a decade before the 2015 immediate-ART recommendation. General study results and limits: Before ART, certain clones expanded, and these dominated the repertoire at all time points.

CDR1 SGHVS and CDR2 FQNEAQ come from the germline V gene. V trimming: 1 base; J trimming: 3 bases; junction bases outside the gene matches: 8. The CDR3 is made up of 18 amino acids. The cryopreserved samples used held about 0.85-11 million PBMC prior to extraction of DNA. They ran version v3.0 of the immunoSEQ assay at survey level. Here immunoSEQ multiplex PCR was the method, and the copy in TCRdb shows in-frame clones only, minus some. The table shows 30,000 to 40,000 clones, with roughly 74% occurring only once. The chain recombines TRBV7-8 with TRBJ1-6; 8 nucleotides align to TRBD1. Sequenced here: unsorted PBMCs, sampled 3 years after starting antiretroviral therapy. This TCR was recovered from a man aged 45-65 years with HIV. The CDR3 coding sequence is TGTGCCAGCAGCTTAGGAGGGCAGGGGGCTCGCTATAATTCACCCCTCCACTTT. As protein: CASSLGGQGARYNSPLHF.